This TCR beta chain originates from a study of cytomegalovirus exposure and HLA in healthy donors. As to this clone: Its target is unknown. The junction and the germline gene differ at one end; a read error may be behind it.

The CDR3 is made up of 13 amino acids. The germline gives CDR1 GTSNPN, CDR2 SVGIG (reference sequence). Overall study findings and caveats: A classifier reportedly called cytomegalovirus status with high sensitivity and specificity.

Vbeta (60) and Jbeta (13) primers were used in the PCR. Assay: immunoSEQ multiplex PCR; the TCRdb copy retains only in-frame clones and omits some. Found here are 90,000 to 150,000 clones, around 79% of them singletons; the top ten hold around 1.5%. The J gene is TRBJ2-6, the V gene TRBV30, with D possibly TRBD1 on 5 matching bases. The sequenced sample consisted of PBMCs. The sequence derives from a woman between 18 and 29 years old in good health and CMV-seronegative. CDR3 nucleotides: TGTGCCTCTGACCACTCTGGGGCCAACGGCCTGACTTTC. This sequence encodes CASDHSGANGLTF.